The present entry profiles one T cell receptor (beta chain) with its context. The read comes to an end 3 residues before the CDR3 does, leaving the germline J gene to fill in the end. Measured with immunoSEQ multiplex PCR; TCRdb has only the in-frame clones, and not every one. The listing records about 52,000 clones. This sample is drawn from a study of Tregs in tolerant kidney transplant recipients. The germline V gene encodes CDR1 DFQATT and CDR2 SNEGSKA (reference sequence). The CDR3 loop spans 15 amino acids. V dropped 6 bases and J dropped 2; count of bases not matched to a gene: 7. The TCR originated in a human donor who received a combined kidney and bone marrow transplant. The V call is TRBV20-1, the J call TRBJ2-3; 11 nucleotides agree with TRBD2. The sequenced sample was CD4+ T cells from blood, obtained before the transplant. The CDR3 region is CSAPPSGGPTDTQYF. The part of the CDR3 DNA that was read is TGCAGTGCACCCCCTAGCGGGGGGCCCACAGATACG.